The rows below give T cell receptor beta chains drawn from one sample of a study of OX40 agonist ivuxolimab in advanced cancers. Sequenced by immunoSEQ multiplex PCR; TCRdb stores in-frame clones only, minus some. The table includes tens of thousands of clones, approximately 91% detected once. The source was CD4+ or CD8+ T cells sorted from blood, collected in a trial of the OX40 agonist ivuxolimab. The receptors originated from an adult with an advanced solid tumor such as melanoma, head and neck, liver or kidney cancer. CDR3s include the opening cysteine and the closing phenylalanine or tryptophan. D genes are given only for firm matches. Clone size is given for some rows only: seen once, a few or many times, or a class if the clone is expanded.

d_gene	abundance	v_gene	j_gene	CDR3nt	CDR3aa
-	-	TRBV18	TRBJ2-7	TGTGCCAGCTCACCGACAGGAGCCCCCTACGAGCAGTACTTC	CASSPTGAPYEQYF
-	-	TRBV27	TRBJ1-2	TGTGCCAGCAGTTTATCCTGGGACACCGTCAATGGCTACACCTTC	CASSLSWDTVNGYTF
-	-	TRBV19	TRBJ1-2	TGTGCCAGTAGATGGGCAGGGACCTATGGCTACACCTTC	CASRWAGTYGYTF
TRBD1	-	TRBV9	TRBJ1-6	TGTGCCAGCAGCGTAGCAGGGGGCGGCTATAATTCACCCCTCCACTTT	CASSVAGGGYNSPLHF
-	-	TRBV5-6	TRBJ2-7	TGTGCCAGCAGCTGGGGAGGAGGGAGGTCCTACGAGCAGTACTTC	CASSWGGGRSYEQYF
-	-	TRBV6-1	TRBJ2-7	TGTGCCAGCAGTGAAATGCCAGGAATCTCCTACGAGCAGTACTTC	CASSEMPGISYEQYF
-	-	TRBV19	TRBJ1-5	TGTGCAGTAGCTTTAATACACCAGGCGAATCAGCCCCAGCATTTT	CAVALIHQANQPQHF
-	-	TRBV2	TRBJ2-7	TGTGCCAGCAAGGGGAACTCCTACGAGCAGTACTTC	CASKGNSYEQYF
-	-	TRBV18	TRBJ2-5	TGTGCCAGCTCACCAAAAGGGGAGCAAGAGACCCAGTACTTC	CASSPKGEQETQYF
-	-	TRBV27	TRBJ1-5	TGTGCCAGCTCACGGGGACGGGGCAATCAGCCCCAGCATTTT	CASSRGRGNQPQHF
-	-	TRBV29-1	TRBJ1-5	TGCAGTGTAGGGGAGTTAAGCAATCAGCCCCAGCATTTT	CSVGELSNQPQHF
-	-	TRBV6-5	TRBJ1-2	TGTGCCAGCACCCAAGGGCGGGGGGGCCCCTATGGCTACACCTTC	CASTQGRGGPYGYTF
TRBD1	-	TRBV30	TRBJ2-5	TGTGCCTGGAGCGGTAGACAGGGGACCTACCAAGAGACCCAGTACTTC	CAWSGRQGTYQETQYF
-	-	TRBV14	TRBJ2-1	TGTGCCAGCAGCCAAGATAGGGGCAGGGTTCATGAGCAGTTCTTC	CASSQDRGRVHEQFF
-	-	TRBV7-2	TRBJ2-7	TGTGCCAGCAGCTTAGCCACCTACGAGCAGTACTTC	CASSLATYEQYF
TRBD1	-	TRBV30	TRBJ2-7	TGTGCCTGGGCGGGGCAGGGGGCTAGGGAGCAGTACTTC	CAWAGQGAREQYF
-	-	TRBV7-6	TRBJ2-4	TGTGCCAGCAGCTTAGTGCGCGTAATAGCCAAAAACATTCAGTACTTC	CASSLVRVIAKNIQYF
TRBD2	-	TRBV18	TRBJ2-1	TGTGCCAGCTCACCACTAGCGGGAGTTAATGAGCAGTTCTTC	CASSPLAGVNEQFF
TRBD1	-	TRBV9	TRBJ1-2	TGTGCCAGCAGCCCTACCGGGACAGGGGTGGGCGGCTACACCTTC	CASSPTGTGVGGYTF
TRBD2	-	TRBV7-2	TRBJ2-1	TGTGCCAGCAGCTTAATCCGGGGGGTGGAGCAGTTCTTC	CASSLIRGVEQFF
-	once	TRBV5-1	TRBJ2-2	TGCGCCAGCAGCTTGAGTGCTACCGGGGAGCTGTTTTTT	CASSLSATGELFF
TRBD1	few	TRBV19	TRBJ2-7	TGTGCCAGTGCCCCTGTGTGGACAGGGATCCACGAGCAGTACTTC	CASAPVWTGIHEQYF
-	few	TRBV29-1	TRBJ1-1	TGCAGCGGGCGGGAGAACACTGAAGCTTTCTTT	CSGRENTEAFF
TRBD1	-	TRBV9	TRBJ1-1	TGTGCCAGCAGCGCCACAGGGGGTTGGACTGAAGCTTTCTTT	CASSATGGWTEAFF
TRBD1	-	TRBV27	TRBJ2-5	TGTGCCAGCAGGCGAGAAGGGACAGCACCGCAAGAGACCCAGTACTTC	CASRREGTAPQETQYF
-	once	TRBV7-8	TRBJ1-1	TGTGCCAGCAGCTTGGGAGGGGGGACGGGCACTGAAGCTTTCTTT	CASSLGGGTGTEAFF
-	-	TRBV5-5	TRBJ1-3	TGTGCCAGTGCGGTGGCTTCTGGAAACACCATATATTTT	CASAVASGNTIYF
TRBD1	-	TRBV18	TRBJ1-5	TGTGCCAGCTCACCCGGGACAGGGAAGAATCAGCCCCAGCATTTT	CASSPGTGKNQPQHF
-	-	TRBV5-1	TRBJ1-2	TGCGCCAGCAGCAAGCCGGGCGAGGCCCTTGGCTACACCTTC	CASSKPGEALGYTF
-	-	TRBV30	TRBJ2-5	TGTGCCTGGAGTACTTCCGGGACACCGGGAGAGACCCAGTACTTC	CAWSTSGTPGETQYF
TRBD2	-	TRBV28	TRBJ2-3	TGTGCCAGCACAATAGCGGGGAGCACAGATACGCAGTATTTT	CASTIAGSTDTQYF
-	-	TRBV7-3	TRBJ2-5	TGTGCCAGCAGCCCAGGGTGGCGAGAGACCCAGTACTTC	CASSPGWRETQYF
-	-	TRBV5-4	TRBJ1-6	TGTGCCAGCAGCTTCGGGCTATTTAATAATTCACCCCTCCACTTT	CASSFGLFNNSPLHF
-	-	TRBV15	TRBJ1-4	TGTGCCACCAGCAGCTGGCAGGGTAATGAAAAACTGTTTTTT	CATSSWQGNEKLFF
TRBD1	-	TRBV29-1	TRBJ2-5	TGCAGCGTTCGGGCCCTTAGGACAGGGCCCTCCGGGGAGACCCAGTACTTC	CSVRALRTGPSGETQYF
-	once	TRBV9	TRBJ1-2	TGTGCCAGCAGCCCTGAGGTCGCCGGCTATGGCTACACCTTC	CASSPEVAGYGYTF
TRBD1	-	TRBV28	TRBJ1-1	TGTGCCAGCAACCAGGGGGGACGGATGAACACTGAAGCTTTCTTT	CASNQGGRMNTEAFF
TRBD1	-	TRBV5-4	TRBJ1-1	TGTGCCAGCAGCTTGGGACAGGGGCGCACTGAAGCTTTCTTT	CASSLGQGRTEAFF
-	few	TRBV11-2	TRBJ2-3	TGTGCCAGCAGCTTATTTGCGGGCGGCACAGATACGCAGTATTTT	CASSLFAGGTDTQYF
-	-	TRBV11-2	TRBJ1-2	TGTGCCAGCAGCTTAGCTGGGACGGATGGTATTGGCTACACCTTC	CASSLAGTDGIGYTF
-	-	TRBV5-1	TRBJ2-3	TGCGCCAGCAGCCCTGGGGACCGGGCAGATACGCAGTATTTT	CASSPGDRADTQYF
-	-	TRBV9	TRBJ2-3	TGTGCCAGCAGCGTGGCCCACAGGGGCACAGATACGCAGTATTTT	CASSVAHRGTDTQYF
-	-	TRBV2	TRBJ2-7	TGTGCCAGCAATAACAACTGGGACGAGCAGTACTTC	CASNNNWDEQYF
TRBD1	-	TRBV7-2	TRBJ1-4	TGTGCCAGCAGCTTAGTTAGCTCGGACAGGGAAAAACTGTTTTTT	CASSLVSSDREKLFF
-	-	TRBV7-3	TRBJ2-7	TGTGCCAGCAGCCATAACGCGGGCTACGAGCAGTACTTC	CASSHNAGYEQYF
-	once	TRBV9	TRBJ2-5	TGTGCCAGCAGCCAAGACAGTAGGGAGACCCAGTACTTC	CASSQDSRETQYF
-	-	TRBV6-5	TRBJ2-5	TGTGCCAGTCAGCGGTATGAGACCCAGTACTTC	CASQRYETQYF
-	-	TRBV28	TRBJ2-7	TGTGCCAGCAGTGACCTGAGGCAGGGAGGCTACGAGCAGTACTTC	CASSDLRQGGYEQYF
TRBD1	-	TRBV19	TRBJ2-7	TGTGCCAGTAGTATCGGCCGGGACAGGGAATTTTTGAAGCAGTACTTC	CASSIGRDREFLKQYF